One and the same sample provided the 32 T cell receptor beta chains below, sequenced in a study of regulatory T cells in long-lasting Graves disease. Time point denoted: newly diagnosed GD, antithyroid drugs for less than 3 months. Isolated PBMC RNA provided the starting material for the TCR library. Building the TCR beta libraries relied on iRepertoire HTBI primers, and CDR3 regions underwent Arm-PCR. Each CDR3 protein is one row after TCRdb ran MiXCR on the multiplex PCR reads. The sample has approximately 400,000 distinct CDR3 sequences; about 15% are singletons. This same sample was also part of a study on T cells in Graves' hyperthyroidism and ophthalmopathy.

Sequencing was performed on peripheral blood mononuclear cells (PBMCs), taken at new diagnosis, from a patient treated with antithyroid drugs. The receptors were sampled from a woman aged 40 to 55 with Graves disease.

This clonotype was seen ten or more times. In DNA form, the CDR3 reads TGCGCCAGCAGATCAGGACTGTACGAGCAGTACTTC. It codes for CASRSGLYEQYF. This chain connects TRBV10-2 to TRBJ2-7; the D gene is possibly TRBD2 (5 bases). The CDR3 is made up of 12 amino acids. With 6 bases removed from V and 4 bases from J, the gap between germline ends came to 10 bases. The germline V gene has CDR1 WSHSY and CDR2 SAAADI.

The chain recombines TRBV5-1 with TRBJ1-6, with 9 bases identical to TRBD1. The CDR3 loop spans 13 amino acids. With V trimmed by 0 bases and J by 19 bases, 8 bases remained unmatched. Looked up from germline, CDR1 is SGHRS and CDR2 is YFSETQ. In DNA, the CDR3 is TGCGCCAGCAGCTTGGGACAGGGGGATCCCTTACACTTT. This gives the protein CASSLGQGDPLHF.

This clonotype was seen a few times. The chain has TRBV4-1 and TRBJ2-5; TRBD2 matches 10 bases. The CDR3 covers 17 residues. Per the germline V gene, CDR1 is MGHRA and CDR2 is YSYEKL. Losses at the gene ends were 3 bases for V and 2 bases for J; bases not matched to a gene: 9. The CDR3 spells CASSHQKAGGIQETQYF. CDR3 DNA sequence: TGCGCCAGCAGCCACCAGAAAGCGGGAGGGATACAAGAGACCCAGTACTTC.

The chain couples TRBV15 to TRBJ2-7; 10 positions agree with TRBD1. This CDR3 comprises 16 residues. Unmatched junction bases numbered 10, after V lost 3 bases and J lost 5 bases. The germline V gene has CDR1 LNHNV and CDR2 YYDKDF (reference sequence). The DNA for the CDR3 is TGTGCCACCAGCAGGACACCGGGACAGGGGATCGACGAGCAGTACTTC. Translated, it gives CATSRTPGQGIDEQYF.

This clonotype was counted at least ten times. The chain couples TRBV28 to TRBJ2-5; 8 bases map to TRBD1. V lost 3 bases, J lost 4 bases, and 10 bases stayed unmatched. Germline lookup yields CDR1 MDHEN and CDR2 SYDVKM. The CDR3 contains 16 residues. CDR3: CASSFATGVGRETQYF. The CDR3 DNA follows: TGTGCCAGCAGTTTCGCGACAGGGGTTGGTCGAGAGACCCAGTACTTC.

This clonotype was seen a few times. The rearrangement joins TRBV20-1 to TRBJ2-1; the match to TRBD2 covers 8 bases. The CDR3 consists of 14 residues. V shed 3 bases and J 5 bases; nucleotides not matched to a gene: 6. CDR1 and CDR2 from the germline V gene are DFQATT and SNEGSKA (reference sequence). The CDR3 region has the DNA TGCAGTGCTAGTGCTAGCGGGCCTCACAATGAGCAGTTCTTC. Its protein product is CSASASGPHNEQFF.

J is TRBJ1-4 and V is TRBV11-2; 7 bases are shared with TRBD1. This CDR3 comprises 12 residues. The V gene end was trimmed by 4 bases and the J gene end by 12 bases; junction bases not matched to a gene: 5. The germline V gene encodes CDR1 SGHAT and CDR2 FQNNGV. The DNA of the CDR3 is TGTGCCAGCAGCTCGACCGGGACAGAACTGTTTTTT. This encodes CASSSTGTELFF.

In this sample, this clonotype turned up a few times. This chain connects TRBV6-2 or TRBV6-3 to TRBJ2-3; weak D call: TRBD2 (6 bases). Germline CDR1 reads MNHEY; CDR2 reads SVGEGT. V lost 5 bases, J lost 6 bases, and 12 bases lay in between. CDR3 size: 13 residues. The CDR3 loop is CASSGGTLDTQYF. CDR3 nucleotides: TGTGCCAGCAGTGGGGGGACGCTTGATACGCAGTATTTT.

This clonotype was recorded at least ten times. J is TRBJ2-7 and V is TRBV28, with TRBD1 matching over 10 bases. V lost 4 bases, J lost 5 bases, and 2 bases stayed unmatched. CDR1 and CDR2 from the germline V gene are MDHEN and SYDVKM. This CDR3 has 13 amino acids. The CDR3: CASSSTGGDEQYF. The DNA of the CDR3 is TGTGCCAGCAGTTCGACAGGGGGCGACGAGCAGTACTTC.

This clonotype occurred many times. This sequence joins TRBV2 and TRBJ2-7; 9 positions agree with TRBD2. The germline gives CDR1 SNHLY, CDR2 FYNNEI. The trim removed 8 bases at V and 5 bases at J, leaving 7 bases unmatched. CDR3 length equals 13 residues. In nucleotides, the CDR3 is TGTGCCAGCGCCGTAGCGGGAGCAAACGAGCAGTACTTC. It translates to CASAVAGANEQYF.

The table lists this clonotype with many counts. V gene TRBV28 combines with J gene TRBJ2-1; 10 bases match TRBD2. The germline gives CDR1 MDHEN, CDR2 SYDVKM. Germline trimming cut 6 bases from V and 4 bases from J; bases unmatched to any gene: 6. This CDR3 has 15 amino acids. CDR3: CASRTPSGGYNEQFF. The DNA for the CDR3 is TGTGCCAGCAGGACCCCTAGCGGGGGTTACAATGAGCAGTTCTTC.

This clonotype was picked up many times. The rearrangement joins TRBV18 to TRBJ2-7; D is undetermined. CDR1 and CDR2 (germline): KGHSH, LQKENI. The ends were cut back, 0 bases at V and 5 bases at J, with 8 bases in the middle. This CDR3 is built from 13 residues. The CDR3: CASSPPSVHEQYF. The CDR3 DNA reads TGTGCCAGCTCACCACCCTCTGTCCACGAGCAGTACTTC.

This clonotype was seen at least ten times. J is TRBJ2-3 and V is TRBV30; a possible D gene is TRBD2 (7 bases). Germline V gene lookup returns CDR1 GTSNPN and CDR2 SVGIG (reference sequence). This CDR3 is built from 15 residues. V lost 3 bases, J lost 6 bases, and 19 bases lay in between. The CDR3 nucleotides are TGTGCCTGGAGAGGGGGGGTTGGCTTTAAGGATACGCAGTATTTT. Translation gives CAWRGGVGFKDTQYF.

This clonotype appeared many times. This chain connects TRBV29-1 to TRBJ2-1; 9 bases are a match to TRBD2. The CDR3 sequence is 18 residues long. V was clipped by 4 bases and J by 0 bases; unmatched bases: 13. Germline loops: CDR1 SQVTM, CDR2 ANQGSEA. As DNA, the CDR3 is TGCAGCGTTGGGGGTATAGCGGGAGTGCTGAGCTCCTACAATGAGCAGTTCTTC. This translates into CSVGGIAGVLSSYNEQFF.

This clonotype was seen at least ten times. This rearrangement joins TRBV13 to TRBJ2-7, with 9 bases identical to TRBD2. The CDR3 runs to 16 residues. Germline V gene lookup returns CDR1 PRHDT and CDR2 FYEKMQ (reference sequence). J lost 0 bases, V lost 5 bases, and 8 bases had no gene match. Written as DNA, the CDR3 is TGTGCCAGCAGCATTCTCAGCGGGAGGAACTCCTACGAGCAGTACTTC. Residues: CASSILSGRNSYEQYF.

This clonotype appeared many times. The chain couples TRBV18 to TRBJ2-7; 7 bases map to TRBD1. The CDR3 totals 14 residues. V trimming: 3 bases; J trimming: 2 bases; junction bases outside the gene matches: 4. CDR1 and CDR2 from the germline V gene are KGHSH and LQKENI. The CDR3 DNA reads TGTGCCAGCTCACCCGGACAGGCCCCCTACGAGCAGTACTTC. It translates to CASSPGQAPYEQYF.

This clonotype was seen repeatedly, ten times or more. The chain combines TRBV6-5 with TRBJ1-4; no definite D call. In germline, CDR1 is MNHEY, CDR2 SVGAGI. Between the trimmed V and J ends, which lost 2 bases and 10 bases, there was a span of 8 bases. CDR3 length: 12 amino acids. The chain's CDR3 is CASSYRTRKLFF. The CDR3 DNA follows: TGTGCCAGCAGTTACAGGACGCGAAAACTGTTTTTT.

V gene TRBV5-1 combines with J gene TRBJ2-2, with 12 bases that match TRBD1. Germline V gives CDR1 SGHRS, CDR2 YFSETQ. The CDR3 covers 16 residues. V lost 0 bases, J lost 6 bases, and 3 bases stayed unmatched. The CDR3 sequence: CASSLAGQGASGELFF. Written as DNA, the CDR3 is TGCGCCAGCAGCTTGGCGGGACAGGGGGCGTCCGGGGAGCTGTTTTTT. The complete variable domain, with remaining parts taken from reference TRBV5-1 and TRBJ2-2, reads KAGVTQTPRYLIKTRGQQVTLSCSPISGHRSVSWYQQTPGQGLQFLFEYFSETQRNKGNFPGRFSGRQFSNSRSEMNVSTLELGDSALYLCASSLAGQGASGELFFGEGSRLTVL.

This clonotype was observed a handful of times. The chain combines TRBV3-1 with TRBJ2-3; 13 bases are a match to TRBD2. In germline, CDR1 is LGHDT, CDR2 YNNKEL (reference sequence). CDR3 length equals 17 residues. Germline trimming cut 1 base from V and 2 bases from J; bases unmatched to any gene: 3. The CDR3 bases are TGTGCCAGCAGCCAAGGGGGACTAGCGGGACTCACAGATACGCAGTATTTT. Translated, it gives CASSQGGLAGLTDTQYF.

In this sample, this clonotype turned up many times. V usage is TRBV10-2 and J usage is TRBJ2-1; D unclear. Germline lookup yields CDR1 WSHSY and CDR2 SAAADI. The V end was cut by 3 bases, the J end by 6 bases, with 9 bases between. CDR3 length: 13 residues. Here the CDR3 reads CASSEFGGNEQFF. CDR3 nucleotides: TGCGCCAGCAGTGAATTCGGCGGCAATGAGCAGTTCTTC.

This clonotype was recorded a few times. CDR3 residues: CASSHGQAGFTGELFF. For the CDR3, the DNA is TGTGCCAGCAGCCACGGACAGGCCGGATTCACCGGGGAGCTGTTTTTT. The chain carries TRBV5-4 and TRBJ2-2; TRBD1 matches 7 bases. This CDR3 comprises 16 residues. The trim removed 4 bases at V and 4 bases at J, leaving 10 bases unmatched. Germline-derived CDR1 and CDR2 are SGHNT and YYREEE (reference sequence).

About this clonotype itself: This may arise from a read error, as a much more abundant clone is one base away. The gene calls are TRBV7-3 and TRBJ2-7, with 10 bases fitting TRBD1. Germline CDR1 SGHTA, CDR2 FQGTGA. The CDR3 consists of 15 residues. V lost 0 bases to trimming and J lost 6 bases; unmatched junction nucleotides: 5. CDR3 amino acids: CASSLTGTGASEQYF. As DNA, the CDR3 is TGTGCCAGCAGCTTAACGGGGACAGGGGCCTCCGAGCAGTACTTC.

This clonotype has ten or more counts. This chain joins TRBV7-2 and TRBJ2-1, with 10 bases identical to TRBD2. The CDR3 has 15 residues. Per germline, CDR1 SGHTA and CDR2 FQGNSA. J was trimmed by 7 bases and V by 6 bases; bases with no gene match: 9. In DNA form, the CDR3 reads TGTGCCAGCAGTCGGCTAGCGGGAGCTTGGAATGAGCAGTTCTTC. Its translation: CASSRLAGAWNEQFF.

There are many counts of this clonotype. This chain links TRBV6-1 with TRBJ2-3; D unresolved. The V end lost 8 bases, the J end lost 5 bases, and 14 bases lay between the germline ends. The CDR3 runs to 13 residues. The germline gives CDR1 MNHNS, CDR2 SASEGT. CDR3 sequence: CASSFPGVDTQYF. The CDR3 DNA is TGTGCCAGCTCATTCCCTGGAGTAGATACGCAGTATTTT.

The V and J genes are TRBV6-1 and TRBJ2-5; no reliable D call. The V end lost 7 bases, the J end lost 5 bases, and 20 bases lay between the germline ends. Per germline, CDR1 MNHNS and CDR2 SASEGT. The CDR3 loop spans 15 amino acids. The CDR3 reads CASNTYGFPEETQYF. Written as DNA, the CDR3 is TGTGCCAGCAATACTTACGGGTTCCCCGAGGAGACCCAGTACTTC.

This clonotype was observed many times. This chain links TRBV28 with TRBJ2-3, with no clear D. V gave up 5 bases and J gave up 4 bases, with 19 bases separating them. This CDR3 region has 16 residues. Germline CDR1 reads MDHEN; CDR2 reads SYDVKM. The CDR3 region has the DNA TGTGCCAGCAGTCCGGCGGCCGAATATCAACCAGATACGCAGTATTTT. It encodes CASSPAAEYQPDTQYF.

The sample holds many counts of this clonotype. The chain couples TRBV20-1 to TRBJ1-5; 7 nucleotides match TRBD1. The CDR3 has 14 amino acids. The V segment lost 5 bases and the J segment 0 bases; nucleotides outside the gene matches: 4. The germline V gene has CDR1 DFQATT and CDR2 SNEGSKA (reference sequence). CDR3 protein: CSAADRYSNQPQHF. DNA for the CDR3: TGCAGTGCTGCGGACAGGTATAGCAATCAGCCCCAGCATTTT.

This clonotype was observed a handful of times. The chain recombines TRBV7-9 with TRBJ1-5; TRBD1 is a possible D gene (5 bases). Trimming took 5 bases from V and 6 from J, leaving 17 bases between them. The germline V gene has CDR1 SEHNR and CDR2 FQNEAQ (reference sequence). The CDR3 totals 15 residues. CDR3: CASSLDTQVGQPQHF. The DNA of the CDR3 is TGTGCCAGCAGCCTCGATACACAGGTCGGTCAGCCCCAGCATTTT.

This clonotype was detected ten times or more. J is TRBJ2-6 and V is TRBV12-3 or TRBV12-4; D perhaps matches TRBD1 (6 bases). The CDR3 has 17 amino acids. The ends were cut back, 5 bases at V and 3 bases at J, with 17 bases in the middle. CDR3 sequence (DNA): TGTGCCAGCAGTGCTAACAGGGCGCTGGTTGGGGCCAACGTCCTGACTTTC. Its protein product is CASSANRALVGANVLTF.

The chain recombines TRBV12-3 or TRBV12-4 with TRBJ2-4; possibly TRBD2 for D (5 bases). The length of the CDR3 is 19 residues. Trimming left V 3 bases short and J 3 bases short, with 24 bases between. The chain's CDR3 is CASSFPKHAGGRVKNIQYF. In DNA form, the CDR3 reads TGTGCCAGCAGTTTCCCGAAGCACGCCGGAGGAAGGGTCAAAAACATTCAGTACTTC.

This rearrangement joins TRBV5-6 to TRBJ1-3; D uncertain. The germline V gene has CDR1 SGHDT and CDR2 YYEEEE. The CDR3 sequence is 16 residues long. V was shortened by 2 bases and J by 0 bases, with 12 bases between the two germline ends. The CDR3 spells CASSLIPTSSGNTIYF. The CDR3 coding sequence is TGTGCCAGCAGCTTAATCCCTACATCCTCTGGAAACACCATATATTTT.

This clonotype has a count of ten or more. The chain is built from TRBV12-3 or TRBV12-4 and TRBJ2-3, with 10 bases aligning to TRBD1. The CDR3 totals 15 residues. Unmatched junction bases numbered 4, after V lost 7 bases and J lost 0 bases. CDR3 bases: TGTGCCAGCAACATGGGACAGGGGAGCACAGATACGCAGTATTTT. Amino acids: CASNMGQGSTDTQYF.